This entry lists 24 T cell receptor beta chains sequenced from one sample in a study of regulatory T cells in long-lasting Graves disease. TCR beta libraries were built with iRepertoire HTBI primers and Arm-PCR of CDR3 regions. Each CDR3 protein is one row after TCRdb ran MiXCR on the multiplex PCR reads. The top ten clones hold 17% of a sample with 350,000 to 500,000 distinct CDR3 sequences, 12% to 15% of them seen once. Indicated time point: newly diagnosed GD, antithyroid drugs for less than 3 months. There was RNA extracted from PBMCs, and the TCR library was made from it. The sample was also reused in another study, on T cells in Graves' hyperthyroidism and ophthalmopathy.

The sample in question was peripheral blood mononuclear cells (PBMCs), obtained at new diagnosis, from a patient treated with antithyroid drugs. The receptors here all came from a woman aged 45-60 years with Graves disease.

The sample holds many counts of this clonotype. The chain uses TRBV29-1 and TRBJ2-1; D is unresolved. With 1 base removed from V and 8 bases from J, the gap between germline ends came to 9 bases. The CDR3 is 12 amino acids. CDR1 SQVTM and CDR2 ANQGSEA come from the germline V gene. CDR3 in DNA: TGCAGCGTTGAAGTGGTGGCGGATGAGCAGTTCTTC. It encodes CSVEVVADEQFF.

Worth noting for this clonotype: A much larger clone lies one base from this, so it may be a read error. The chain recombines TRBV18 with TRBJ1-4, with TRBD1 matching over 8 bases. The CDR3 length is 13 residues. Germline V gene sequence: CDR1 KGHSH, CDR2 LQKENI. CDR3 protein: CAGSPGQEEKLFF. DNA for the CDR3: TGTGCCGGCTCACCGGGACAGGAGGAAAAACTGTTTTTT. The variable domain in full, with the rest retrieved from reference TRBV18 and TRBJ1-4, is NAGVMQNPRHLVRRRGQEARLRCSPMKGHSHVYWYRQLPEEGLKFMVYLQKENIIDESGMPKERFSAEFPKEGPSILRIQQVVRGDSAAYFCAGSPGQEEKLFFGSGTQLSVL.

Ten or more counts support this clonotype. J is TRBJ2-5 and V is TRBV11-2, with 7 positions matching TRBD1. The germline CDR1 and CDR2 sequences are SGHAT and FQNNGV. After removal of 5 bases from V and 3 bases from J, the junction contained 6 bases not matched to a gene. The CDR3 length is 14 residues. This CDR3 is CASSPDRLKETQYF. The CDR3 DNA is TGTGCCAGCAGCCCGGACAGGTTAAAAGAGACCCAGTACTTC.

This clonotype was seen repeatedly, ten times or more. The chain couples TRBV30 to TRBJ2-1, with 8 bases lining up with TRBD2. The CDR3 is made up of 14 amino acids. CDR1 is GTSNPN and CDR2 is SVGIG in the germline V gene (reference sequence). Trimming cost V 3 bases and J 9 bases; bases outside gene matches: 10. CDR3 protein: CAWRTAGVQFEQFF. As DNA, the CDR3 is TGTGCCTGGAGGACAGCGGGAGTGCAGTTTGAGCAGTTCTTC.

This clonotype was recorded at least ten times. For the CDR3, the DNA is TGTGCCATCCGTCCGGGAGGAGGATCGCGTAGGGATGAGCAGTTCTTC. Translated, it gives CAIRPGGGSRRDEQFF. The chain links TRBV10-3 to TRBJ2-1; TRBD2 matches at 7 bases. The V segment lost 8 bases and the J segment 8 bases; nucleotides outside the gene matches: 18. The length of the CDR3 is 16 residues. In germline, CDR1 is ENHRY, CDR2 SYGVKD.

V usage is TRBV6-5 and J usage is TRBJ1-4, with unresolved D. The ends were cut back, 0 bases at V and 5 bases at J, with 16 bases in the middle. Germline CDR1 reads MNHEY; CDR2 reads SVGAGI. The CDR3 extends over 17 amino acids. This CDR3 is CASSYSRRGHENEKLFF. The CDR3 nucleotides are TGTGCCAGCAGTTACTCGAGACGGGGTCATGAGAATGAAAAACTGTTTTTT.

This clonotype has at least ten counts. J is TRBJ2-7 and V is TRBV20-1; 7 bases line up with TRBD2. The CDR3 is 16 amino acids. J gave up 3 bases and V 1 base, and 12 bases lay outside the gene matches. Germline lookup yields CDR1 DFQATT and CDR2 SNEGSKA (reference sequence). The CDR3 loop reads CSARGTASGVRYEQYF. In nucleotides, the CDR3 is TGCAGTGCTAGAGGCACGGCGAGCGGGGTTCGCTACGAGCAGTACTTC.

This clonotype was seen at least ten times. This rearrangement joins TRBV18 to TRBJ1-5; TRBD1 agrees at 11 bases. Germline loops: CDR1 KGHSH, CDR2 LQKENI. V lost 4 bases to trimming and J lost 7 bases; unmatched junction nucleotides: 0. The CDR3 loop spans 13 amino acids. The CDR3 is CASSRTGGQPQHF. The CDR3 nucleotides read TGTGCCAGCTCACGGACAGGGGGCCAGCCCCAGCATTTT.

In its sample, this clonotype was seen a few times. This chain joins TRBV7-9 and TRBJ1-4, with a possible D match to TRBD1 (6 bases). V was trimmed by 4 bases and J by 6 bases, leaving 18 bases between them. The CDR3 totals 16 residues. Germline assignment: CDR1 SEHNR and CDR2 FQNEAQ (reference sequence). The DNA for the CDR3 is TGTGCCAGCAGCTCCCCCACCGGGGGCGGTTATGAAAAACTGTTTTTT. Translation: CASSSPTGGGYEKLFF.

This clonotype came up a few times. J is TRBJ2-3 and V is TRBV20-1; 8 bases are a match to TRBD1. Germline loops: CDR1 DFQATT, CDR2 SNEGSKA (reference sequence). CDR3 length: 14 amino acids. V lost 3 bases, J lost 1 base, and 3 bases stayed unmatched. As DNA, the CDR3 is TGCAGTGCTAGGACAGGGGTCGGCACAGATACGCAGTATTTT. Protein: CSARTGVGTDTQYF.

The sample holds a few counts of this clonotype. This rearrangement joins TRBV20-1 to TRBJ2-5, with unresolved D. The CDR3 is 13 residues long. V lost 0 bases, J lost 5 bases, and 10 bases lay in between. Germline assignment: CDR1 DFQATT and CDR2 SNEGSKA (reference sequence). CDR3 coding DNA: TGCAGTGCTAGAGATCAAGGGCGGGAGACCCAGTACTTC. Translated: CSARDQGRETQYF.

The table lists this clonotype with many counts. The chain recombines TRBV6-5 with TRBJ2-7; 10 nucleotides line up with TRBD2. Per germline, CDR1 MNHEY and CDR2 SVGAGI. V was pared by 0 bases and J by 4 bases, with 15 bases of the junction left unmatched. The CDR3 is 19 residues long. The CDR3 DNA reads as TGTGCCAGCAGTTACTCGGGTGGGAGCGGGAGGGCCGTTTCGTACGAGCAGTACTTC. Amino acids: CASSYSGGSGRAVSYEQYF.

The CDR3 DNA follows: TGTGCCAGCAGCACGGACAGTGGATCCTACGAGCAGTACTTC. It specifies CASSTDSGSYEQYF. The chain uses TRBV3-1 and TRBJ2-7; weak D call: TRBD1 (6 bases). The germline CDR1 and CDR2 sequences are LGHDT and YNNKEL (reference sequence). Trimming stripped 5 bases from V and 1 base from J, with 12 bases between. CDR3 length: 14 residues.

This clonotype was counted a few times. The rearrangement links TRBV7-9 to TRBJ2-2; 10 bases line up with TRBD2. Germline loops: CDR1 SEHNR, CDR2 FQNEAQ (reference sequence). The length of the CDR3 is 16 residues. Trimming removed 4 bases from V and 5 bases from J; junction bases left unmatched: 7. CDR3 sequence (DNA): TGTGCCAGCAGCTCGATAGCGGGAGGTGGGACCGGGGAGCTGTTTTTT. This encodes CASSSIAGGGTGELFF.

This clonotype was seen ten or more times. V gene TRBV12-3 or TRBV12-4 combines with J gene TRBJ2-5; 12 nucleotides line up with TRBD2. Losses at the gene ends were 9 bases for V and 4 bases for J; bases not matched to a gene: 15. The CDR3 loop spans 17 amino acids. CDR3 nucleotides: TGTGCCAGTACGAGGACAGGGGCTAGCGGGAGGGGAGAGACCCAGTACTTC. This translates into CASTRTGASGRGETQYF.

This clonotype was picked up many times. The chain employs TRBV28 and TRBJ1-6; 9 bases match TRBD1. V was pared by 3 bases and J by 18 bases, with 15 bases of the junction left unmatched. The CDR3 covers 15 residues. Germline CDR1 reads MDHEN; CDR2 reads SYDVKM. Written as DNA, the CDR3 is TGTGCCAGCAGTTTTATGGACAGGGGTGGTGAGGGAACCCACTTT. Its protein product is CASSFMDRGGEGTHF.

The gene calls are TRBV5-1 and TRBJ1-2, with 10 positions matching TRBD1. V lost 4 bases and J lost 6; bases outside the gene matches: 3. The CDR3 covers 13 residues. Germline V CDR1 and CDR2: SGHRS, YFSETQ. This chain's CDR3 is CASSQGQGDGYTF. The CDR3 nucleotides read TGCGCCAGCAGCCAAGGACAGGGGGATGGCTACACCTTC.

V and J are TRBV5-4 and TRBJ2-7; tentative D call: TRBD1 (5 bases). Trimming pared 3 bases from V and 0 bases from J, leaving 16 bases between. From germline, CDR1 is SGHNT and CDR2 YYREEE (reference sequence). The CDR3 loop spans 16 amino acids. The CDR3 sequence: CASSSGQGTVSYEQYF. The CDR3 DNA is TGTGCCAGCAGCTCTGGGCAGGGCACCGTCTCCTACGAGCAGTACTTC.

This chain links TRBV18 with TRBJ1-3, with no clear D. Germline loops: CDR1 KGHSH, CDR2 LQKENI. Trimming shortened V by 2 bases and J by 0 bases, and 11 bases separated the two germline ends. The CDR3 spans 16 residues. CDR3 sequence: CASSPWGEPSGNTIYF. CDR3 in DNA: TGTGCCAGCTCACCATGGGGAGAGCCCTCTGGAAACACCATATATTTT.

This clonotype has ten or more counts. The rearrangement links TRBV2 to TRBJ2-3; the match to TRBD2 covers 11 bases. CDR1 is SNHLY and CDR2 is FYNNEI in the germline V gene. CDR3 size: 20 residues. J gave up 0 bases and V 6 bases, and 17 bases lay outside the gene matches. In DNA form, the CDR3 reads TGTGCCAGCAGCGAACCAACAACTAGCGGGAGTTGGGCCAGCACAGATACGCAGTATTTT. Its protein is CASSEPTTSGSWASTDTQYF.

This clonotype appeared a few times. The rearrangement joins TRBV7-9 to TRBJ2-7; TRBD2 matches at 10 bases. V lost 2 bases, J lost 4 bases, and 11 bases stayed unmatched. The CDR3 spans 17 residues. Germline lookup yields CDR1 SEHNR and CDR2 FQNEAQ (reference sequence). The DNA for the CDR3 is TGTGCCAGCAGCTTATCGGCGTCTAGCGGGAGCCCTTACGAGCAGTACTTC. Residues: CASSLSASSGSPYEQYF.

This clonotype was detected only a few times. A much larger clone differs by one base, so this may be a read error. The chain combines TRBV28 with TRBJ2-7; D unclear. Germline CDR1 is MDHEN and CDR2 is SYDVKM. The CDR3 has 14 residues. The CDR3: CTSSLSALSYEQYF. Written as DNA, the CDR3 is TGTACCAGCAGTTTATCCGCATTATCCTACGAGCAGTACTTC.

This clonotype showed up many times. The gene calls are TRBV28 and TRBJ1-5, with no clear D. The CDR3 sequence is 14 residues long. CDR1 and CDR2 (germline): MDHEN, SYDVKM. The V end lost 7 bases, the J end lost 0 bases, and 10 bases lay between the germline ends. For the CDR3, the DNA is TGTGCCAGCACCTATGGGGATAGCAATCAGCCCCAGCATTTT. Protein sequence: CASTYGDSNQPQHF.

CDR3 sequence reads: CASSRDLTYQETQYF. CDR3 in DNA: TGTGCCAGCTCGCGGGACCTAACTTACCAAGAGACCCAGTACTTC. The chain employs TRBV18 and TRBJ2-5, with D possibly being TRBD2 (6 bases). This CDR3 contains 15 residues. Germline assignment: CDR1 KGHSH and CDR2 LQKENI. Trimming removed 6 bases from V and 0 bases from J, with 14 bases in between.